This is a list of T cell receptor beta chains from one sample in a study of blood T cell repertoires in COVID-19. Using immunoSEQ multiplex PCR, the repertoire was profiled, and TCRdb retains in-frame clones only, with some absent. The table records around 190,000 clones, around four fifths of them present only once. Material: peripheral blood. Receptors were obtained from a woman in her 70s with COVID-19, enrolled during active disease. The conserved cysteine and the conserved F or W are not part of the CDR3 here. Fields, in order: V gene, J gene, CDR3 protein.

V gene: TRBV9; J gene: TRBJ1-6; CDR3 protein: ASSAGGNSPLH
V gene: TRBV19; J gene: TRBJ1-5; CDR3 protein: ASTLDRSRDPNQPQH
V gene: TRBV3-1/TRBV3-2; J gene: TRBJ1-1; CDR3 protein: ASSRKGAGTEAF
V gene: TRBV5-4; J gene: TRBJ2-5; CDR3 protein: ASSLDFLQETQY
V gene: TRBV5-4; J gene: TRBJ2-2; CDR3 protein: ASSSDRSGELF
V gene: TRBV2; J gene: TRBJ2-5; CDR3 protein: ASSSSGGQETQY
V gene: TRBV7-2; J gene: TRBJ1-3; CDR3 protein: ASSLGQGRYSGNTIY
V gene: TRBV12-3/TRBV12-4; J gene: TRBJ1-1; CDR3 protein: ASSLDSYTEAF
V gene: TRBV18; J gene: TRBJ1-3; CDR3 protein: ASSLNTGEGNTIY
V gene: TRBV5-1; J gene: TRBJ2-1; CDR3 protein: ASSSPGQGNNEQF
V gene: TRBV28; J gene: TRBJ1-2; CDR3 protein: ASGRIRTGVRANYGYT
V gene: TRBV28; J gene: TRBJ1-2; CDR3 protein: ASSLATTYYGYT
V gene: TRBV9; J gene: TRBJ2-7; CDR3 protein: ARSEGPEQY
V gene: TRBV27; J gene: TRBJ1-1; CDR3 protein: ASRDTASTEAF
V gene: TRBV2; J gene: TRBJ1-1; CDR3 protein: ASSSAGNTEAF
V gene: TRBV27; J gene: TRBJ2-5; CDR3 protein: ASSAQGAGETQY
V gene: TRBV29-1; J gene: TRBJ2-1; CDR3 protein: SVSHTTVNEQF
V gene: TRBV3-1/TRBV3-2; J gene: TRBJ2-3; CDR3 protein: ASSQASGRAEY
V gene: TRBV19; J gene: TRBJ2-7; CDR3 protein: ASSLASGPYEQY
V gene: TRBV6-6; J gene: TRBJ2-1; CDR3 protein: ASSPYIEQF
V gene: TRBV28; J gene: TRBJ2-7; CDR3 protein: ASSLFQGSYEQY
V gene: TRBV30; J gene: TRBJ2-5; CDR3 protein: AWSVRRGAAETQY
V gene: TRBV3-1/TRBV3-2; J gene: TRBJ2-1; CDR3 protein: ASSQALAGNEQF
V gene: TRBV2; J gene: TRBJ2-1; CDR3 protein: ASTGISYNEQF
V gene: TRBV2; J gene: TRBJ2-2; CDR3 protein: ASSLTSNTGELF
V gene: TRBV4-3; J gene: TRBJ2-1; CDR3 protein: ASSQDGGGSYNEQF
V gene: TRBV7-3; J gene: TRBJ1-2; CDR3 protein: ASSYPRGAGYT
V gene: TRBV24-1; J gene: TRBJ2-2; CDR3 protein: ATSDPGRGPTGELF
V gene: TRBV7-9; J gene: TRBJ2-3; CDR3 protein: ASRAPQLGTDTQY
V gene: TRBV18; J gene: TRBJ2-5; CDR3 protein: ASSRGLAGVETQY
V gene: TRBV7-9; J gene: TRBJ1-2; CDR3 protein: ASSLAGSGGYT
V gene: TRBV12-2; J gene: TRBJ2-1; CDR3 protein: ASRKNPGQISSYNEQF
V gene: TRBV3-1/TRBV3-2; J gene: TRBJ2-7; CDR3 protein: ASSQGSTGTYEQY
V gene: TRBV7-2; J gene: TRBJ1-6; CDR3 protein: ASSAGPGSSPLH
V gene: TRBV28; J gene: TRBJ1-5; CDR3 protein: ASSLHEPTEPQH
V gene: TRBV7-2; J gene: TRBJ2-7; CDR3 protein: ASSLEGLGYEQY
V gene: TRBV3-1/TRBV3-2; J gene: TRBJ2-1; CDR3 protein: ASSLGLANNEQF
V gene: TRBV3-1/TRBV3-2; J gene: TRBJ1-2; CDR3 protein: ASSRGTGENGYT
V gene: TRBV7-2; J gene: TRBJ2-7; CDR3 protein: ASSLNSGSTYEQY
V gene: TRBV4-3; J gene: TRBJ2-7; CDR3 protein: ASSQDGSGPAYEQY
V gene: TRBV10-2; J gene: TRBJ2-1; CDR3 protein: ASTGGFGNEQF
V gene: TRBV3-1/TRBV3-2; J gene: TRBJ2-7; CDR3 protein: ASSHLEQY
V gene: TRBV25-1; J gene: TRBJ2-4; CDR3 protein: ASSESSGRAPKNIQY
V gene: TRBV5-5; J gene: TRBJ2-6; CDR3 protein: ASSPFLSAGANVLT
V gene: TRBV28; J gene: TRBJ1-6; CDR3 protein: ATSRGLDNSPLH
V gene: TRBV7-9; J gene: TRBJ2-2; CDR3 protein: ASSLRGTGELF
V gene: TRBV28; J gene: TRBJ1-2; CDR3 protein: ASRPPPQESYGYT
V gene: TRBV13; J gene: TRBJ2-1; CDR3 protein: ASSRRDRGNNEQF
V gene: TRBV7-9; J gene: TRBJ2-3; CDR3 protein: ASSLDRGRLTDTQY